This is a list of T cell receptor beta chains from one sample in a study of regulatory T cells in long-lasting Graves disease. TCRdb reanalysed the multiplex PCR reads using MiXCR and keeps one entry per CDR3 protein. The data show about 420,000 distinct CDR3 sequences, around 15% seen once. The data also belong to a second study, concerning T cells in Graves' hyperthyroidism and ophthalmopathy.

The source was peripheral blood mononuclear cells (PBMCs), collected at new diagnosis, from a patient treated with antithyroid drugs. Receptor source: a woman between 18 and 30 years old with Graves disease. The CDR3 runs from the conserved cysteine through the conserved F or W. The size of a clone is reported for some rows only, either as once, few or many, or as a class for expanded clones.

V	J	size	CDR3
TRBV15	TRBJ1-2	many	CATSRDYSLTNYGYTF
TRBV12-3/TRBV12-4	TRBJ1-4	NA	CANSYVVTSEKLFF
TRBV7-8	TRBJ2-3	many	CASSLEPGARSTDTQYF
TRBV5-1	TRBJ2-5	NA	CASSLRDGETQYF
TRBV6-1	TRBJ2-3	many	CASSVAGGPPDTQYF
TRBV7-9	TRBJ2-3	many	CASSQTSGSGNPTDTQYF
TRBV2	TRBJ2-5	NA	CASSEDRGSGETQYF
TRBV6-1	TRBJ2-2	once	CASLSGTNTGELFF
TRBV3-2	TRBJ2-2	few	CASSQAAGGDTGELFF
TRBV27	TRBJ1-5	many	CASSLTGGDQPQHF
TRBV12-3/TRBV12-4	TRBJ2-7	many	CASSHTSNYEQYF
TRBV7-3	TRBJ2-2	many	CASSLTLGSTGELFF
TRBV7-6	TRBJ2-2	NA	CASSLAGTGGTGELFF
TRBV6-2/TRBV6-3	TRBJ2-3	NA	CASRSLILGPTDTQYF
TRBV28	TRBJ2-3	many	CASSLGTRKTASHITSTDTQYF
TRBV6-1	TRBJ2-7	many	CASSEQAGHYEQYF
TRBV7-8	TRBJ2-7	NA	CASSHNGTVSEQYF
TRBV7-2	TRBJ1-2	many	CASSLATGANGYTF
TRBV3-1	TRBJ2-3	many	CASSPQVGGSDTQYF
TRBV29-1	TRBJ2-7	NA	CSVEVPGSYEQYF
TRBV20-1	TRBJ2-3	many	CSARDGGGPTDTQYF
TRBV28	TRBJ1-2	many	CASSQDRLDGYTF